Listed below are T cell receptor beta chains from one sample, sequenced in a study of early T cells in non-severe SARS-CoV-2 infection. In TCRdb, the 5' RACE reads were re-called with MiXCR into one record per CDR3 protein. The repertoire holds approximately 50,000 distinct CDR3 sequences, with roughly 8.8% as singletons. Sequencing used whole blood. The receptors shown here come from an adult who was a healthcare worker with PCR-confirmed SARS-CoV-2 infection or an uninfected control (not recorded which). CDR3s include the opening cysteine and the closing phenylalanine or tryptophan.

cdr3_aa j_call v_call
CSAPDRGLNYGYTF TRBJ1-2 TRBV20-1
CASSWAGTVSSEKLFF TRBJ1-4 TRBV7-9
CASSISGLETQYF TRBJ2-5 TRBV11-2
CASSLGAEPYNEQFF TRBJ2-1 TRBV11-2
CASSITGATYEQYF TRBJ2-7 TRBV19
CASSKGGTDTQYF TRBJ2-3 TRBV11-3
CASHYRGQGVYEQYF TRBJ2-7 TRBV6-2/TRBV6-3
CASSPREGDTQYF TRBJ2-3 TRBV4-1
CASSLKSGGRGINYGYTF TRBJ1-2 TRBV7-9
CSATIGQRNQPQHF TRBJ1-5 TRBV20-1
CASSHHSGLASYEQYF TRBJ2-7 TRBV4-3
CASSLGRRLAGGGFF TRBJ2-1 TRBV13
CASSMGRDSNYGYTF TRBJ1-2 TRBV19
CASSQGQLNEKLFF TRBJ1-4 TRBV4-1
CASSQASWQYYEQYF TRBJ2-7 TRBV4-1
CASGLVQSSGLIYEQYF TRBJ2-7 TRBV12-5
CATSGRGLIETQYF TRBJ2-5 TRBV24-1
CASTVSTDTQYF TRBJ2-3 TRBV2
CASSSGQGLYTGELFF TRBJ2-2 TRBV5-5
CASIATGRTEAFF TRBJ1-1 TRBV2
CATSDNGLAEETQYF TRBJ2-5 TRBV24-1
CASRNTGANYGYTF TRBJ1-2 TRBV7-2
CASRLGQGAEAFF TRBJ1-1 TRBV12-3/TRBV12-4
CASSQETYESPLHF TRBJ1-6 TRBV3-1
CASSEESQSGNTIYF TRBJ1-3 TRBV6-1
CASSQGGPTDTQYF TRBJ2-3 TRBV3-1
CASSSRVGVLTF TRBJ2-6 TRBV12-3/TRBV12-4
CAISEGTSGDTQYF TRBJ2-3 TRBV10-3
CAISGTGPTGELFF TRBJ2-2 TRBV10-3
CAISEREKGEQYF TRBJ2-7 TRBV10-3
CASSYLGQAYTEAFF TRBJ1-1 TRBV7-8
CATTTGQGVFSYNEQFF TRBJ2-1 TRBV15
CASSTQYNTGELFF TRBJ2-2 TRBV28
CSASGRVTDTQYF TRBJ2-3 TRBV20-1
CASSLASGREDEQFF TRBJ2-1 TRBV12-3/TRBV12-4
CASSIASGANVLTF TRBJ2-6 TRBV19
CASSPGQSYEQYF TRBJ2-7 TRBV28
CASTKDRNTDTQYF TRBJ2-3 TRBV5-1
CASSHAGGPGEQFF TRBJ2-1 TRBV9
CASSLGVAGRGDTQYF TRBJ2-3 TRBV7-7
CASSHEGHIYGYTF TRBJ1-2 TRBV4-3
CASSWLASYNEQFF TRBJ2-1 TRBV19
CASSTPLFGSPYNEQFF TRBJ2-1 TRBV28
CSARRSNTEAFF TRBJ1-1 TRBV20-1
CASSPATSRTTDTQYF TRBJ2-3 TRBV7-2
CASSLDATYNEQFF TRBJ2-1 TRBV13
CSVRGSKNEQYF TRBJ2-7 TRBV29-1
CARGTGVPGELFF TRBJ2-2 TRBV2
CASSVVAGAGNEQFF TRBJ2-1 TRBV9
CASSVNTVTEAFF TRBJ1-1 TRBV9
CASRYLAGGLDTQYF TRBJ2-3 TRBV12-3/TRBV12-4
CSARVGGGEQFF TRBJ2-1 TRBV20-1
CSAQDSSGAQYF TRBJ2-5 TRBV29-1